The TCR beta chain described here comes from a study of T cell responses to AZD1222 COVID-19 vaccine. This CDR3 comprises 12 residues. The V gene's germline CDR1 is MNHNY and CDR2 SVGAGI (reference sequence). Trimming removed 7 bases at V and 3 bases at J, with 10 bases between. Assay: immunoSEQ multiplex PCR; the TCRdb copy retains only in-frame clones and omits some. This table holds fewer than 120,000 clones, about 87% found once. The sample in question was peripheral blood, obtained 28 days after the second AZD1222 dose. The source of this sequence is an adult who received the AZD1222 COVID-19 vaccine. The rearrangement links TRBV6-6 to TRBJ2-7, with D possibly TRBD2 on 6 matching bases. In DNA, the CDR3 is TGTGCCAGCACTCTCGGGGGCTACGAGCAGTACTTC. It codes for CASTLGGYEQYF.